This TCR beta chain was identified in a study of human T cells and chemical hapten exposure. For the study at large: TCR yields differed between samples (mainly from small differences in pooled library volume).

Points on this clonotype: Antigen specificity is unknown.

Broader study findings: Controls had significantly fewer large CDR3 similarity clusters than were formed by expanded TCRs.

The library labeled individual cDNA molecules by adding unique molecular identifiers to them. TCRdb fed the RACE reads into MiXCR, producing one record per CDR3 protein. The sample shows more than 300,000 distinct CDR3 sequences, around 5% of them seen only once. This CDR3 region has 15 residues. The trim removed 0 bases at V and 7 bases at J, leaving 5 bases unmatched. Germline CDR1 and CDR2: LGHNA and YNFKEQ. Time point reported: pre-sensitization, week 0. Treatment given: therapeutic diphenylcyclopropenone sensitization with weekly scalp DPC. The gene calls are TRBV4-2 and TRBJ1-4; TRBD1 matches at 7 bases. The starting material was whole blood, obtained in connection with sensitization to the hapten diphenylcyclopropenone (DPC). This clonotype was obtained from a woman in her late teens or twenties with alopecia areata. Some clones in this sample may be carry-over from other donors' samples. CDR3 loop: CASSQEGGLGEKLFF. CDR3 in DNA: TGTGCCAGCAGCCAAGAAGGGGGCCTCGGTGAAAAACTGTTTTTT.